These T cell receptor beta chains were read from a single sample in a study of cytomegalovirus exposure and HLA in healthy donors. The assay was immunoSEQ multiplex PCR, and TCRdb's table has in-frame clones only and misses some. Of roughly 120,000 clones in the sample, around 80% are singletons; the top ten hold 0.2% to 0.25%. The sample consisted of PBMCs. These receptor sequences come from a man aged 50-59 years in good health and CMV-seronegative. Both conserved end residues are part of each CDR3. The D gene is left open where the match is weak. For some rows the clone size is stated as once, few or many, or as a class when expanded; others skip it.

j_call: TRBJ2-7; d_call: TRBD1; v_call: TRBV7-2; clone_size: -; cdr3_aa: CASSLGDRPPFEQYF; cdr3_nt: TGTGCCAGCAGCTTAGGGGACAGGCCGCCTTTCGAGCAGTACTTC
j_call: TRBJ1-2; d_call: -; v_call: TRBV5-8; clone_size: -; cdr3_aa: CASSLKGQWGYTF; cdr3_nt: TGTGCCAGCAGCTTAAAGGGGCAATGGGGCTACACCTTC
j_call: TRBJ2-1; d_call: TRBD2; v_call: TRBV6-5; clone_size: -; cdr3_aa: CASSYGTSNPNEQFF; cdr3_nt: TGTGCCAGCAGTTACGGGACTAGCAACCCGAATGAGCAGTTCTTC
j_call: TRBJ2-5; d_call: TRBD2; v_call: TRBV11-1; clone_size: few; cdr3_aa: CASSILAGAIQETQYF; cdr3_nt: TGTGCCAGCAGCATTCTAGCGGGGGCCATACAAGAGACCCAGTACTTC
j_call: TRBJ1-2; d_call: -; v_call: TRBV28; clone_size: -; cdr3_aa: CASRDMEIASNYGYTF; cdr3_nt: TGTGCCAGCAGGGATATGGAGATAGCCTCTAACTATGGCTACACCTTC
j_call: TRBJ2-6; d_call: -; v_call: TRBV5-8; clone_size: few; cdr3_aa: CASSRLGAGANVLTF; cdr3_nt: TGTGCCAGCAGCCGATTAGGGGCTGGGGCCAACGTCCTGACTTTC
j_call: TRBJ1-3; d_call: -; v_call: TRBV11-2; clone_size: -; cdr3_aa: CASSFLHTGISGNTIYF; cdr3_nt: TGTGCCAGCAGCTTCCTACACACAGGGATCTCTGGAAACACCATATATTTT
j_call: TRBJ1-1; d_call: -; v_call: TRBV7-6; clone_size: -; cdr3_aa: CASSSPQGRRTEAFF; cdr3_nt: TGTGCCAGCAGCTCCCCCCAGGGGCGCCGGACTGAAGCTTTCTTT
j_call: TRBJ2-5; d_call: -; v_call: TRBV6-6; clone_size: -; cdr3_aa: CASSMTRQETQYF; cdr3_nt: TGTGCCAGCAGTATGACACGCCAAGAGACCCAGTACTTC
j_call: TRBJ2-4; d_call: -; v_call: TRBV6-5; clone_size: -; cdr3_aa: CASSRENIQYF; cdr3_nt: TGTGCCAGCAGTCGTGAAAACATTCAGTACTTC
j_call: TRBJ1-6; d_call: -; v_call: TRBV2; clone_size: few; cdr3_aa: CASRAPGAYNSPLHF; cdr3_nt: TGTGCCAGCAGGGCACCGGGGGCCTATAATTCACCCCTCCACTTT
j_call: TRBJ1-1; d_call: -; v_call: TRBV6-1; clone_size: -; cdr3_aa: CASSTGFAEAFF; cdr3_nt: TGTGCCAGCAGTACAGGGTTTGCTGAAGCTTTCTTT
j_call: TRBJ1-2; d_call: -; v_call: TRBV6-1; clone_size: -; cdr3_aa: CASTQDRLYGYTF; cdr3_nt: TGTGCCAGCACCCAGGACAGACTCTATGGCTACACCTTC
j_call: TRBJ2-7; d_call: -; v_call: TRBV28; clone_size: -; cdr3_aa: CASSLQSREQYF; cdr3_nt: TGTGCCAGCAGTCTACAGTCACGCGAGCAGTACTTC
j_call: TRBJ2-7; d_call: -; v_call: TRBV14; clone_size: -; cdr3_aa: CASSVQGYEQYF; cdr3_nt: TGTGCCAGCAGCGTCCAGGGTTACGAGCAGTACTTC
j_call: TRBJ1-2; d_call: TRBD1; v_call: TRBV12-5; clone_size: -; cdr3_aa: CASGLPGTGGIYGYTF; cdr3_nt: TGTGCTAGTGGTCTGCCCGGGACAGGGGGCATCTATGGCTACACCTTC
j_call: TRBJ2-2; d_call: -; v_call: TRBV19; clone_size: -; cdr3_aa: CASSMRQGGTGELFF; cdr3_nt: TGTGCCAGTAGTATGCGGCAGGGCGGCACCGGGGAGCTGTTTTTT
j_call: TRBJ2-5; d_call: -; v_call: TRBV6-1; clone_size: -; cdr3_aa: CASSLYRERLETQYF; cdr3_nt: TGTGCCAGCAGCCTTTACAGGGAGAGGCTAGAGACCCAGTACTTC
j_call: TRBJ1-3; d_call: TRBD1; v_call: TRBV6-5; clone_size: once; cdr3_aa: CASLGGDHSGNTIYF; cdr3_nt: TGTGCCAGTTTAGGGGGCGACCACTCTGGAAACACCATATATTTT
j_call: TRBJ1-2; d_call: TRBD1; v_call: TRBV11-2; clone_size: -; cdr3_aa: CASSLPFDRVGYGYTF; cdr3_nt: TGTGCCAGCAGCCTGCCCTTCGACAGGGTTGGCTATGGCTACACCTTC
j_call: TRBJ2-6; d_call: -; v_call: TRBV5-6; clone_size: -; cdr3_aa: CASSLELGLVSGANVLTF; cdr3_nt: TGTGCCAGCAGCTTGGAGCTAGGATTAGTCTCTGGGGCCAACGTCCTGACTTTC
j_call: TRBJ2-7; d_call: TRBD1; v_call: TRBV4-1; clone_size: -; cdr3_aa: CASSRPGGLYEQYF; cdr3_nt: TGCGCCAGCAGCCGGCCAGGGGGCCTCTACGAGCAGTACTTC
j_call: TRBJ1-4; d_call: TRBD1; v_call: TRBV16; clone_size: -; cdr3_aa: CASSQSGTGAREKLFF; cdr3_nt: TGTGCCAGCAGCCAATCGGGCACAGGGGCTCGGGAAAAACTGTTTTTT
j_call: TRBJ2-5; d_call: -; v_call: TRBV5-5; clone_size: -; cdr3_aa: CASSRGQETQYF; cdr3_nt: TGTGCCAGCAGTAGGGGGCAAGAGACCCAGTACTTC
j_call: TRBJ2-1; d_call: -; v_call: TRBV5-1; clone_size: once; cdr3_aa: CASSWVELSSYNEQFF; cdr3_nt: TGCGCCAGCAGCTGGGTGGAGTTATCGTCCTACAATGAGCAGTTCTTC
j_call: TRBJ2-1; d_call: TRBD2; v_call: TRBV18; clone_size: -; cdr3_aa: CASSLETSGTSNYNEQFF; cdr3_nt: TGTGCCAGCTCACTGGAGACTAGCGGGACTTCTAACTACAATGAGCAGTTCTTC
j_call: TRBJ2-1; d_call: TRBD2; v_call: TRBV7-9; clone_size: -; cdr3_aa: CASSLAAGVSGFNNEQFF; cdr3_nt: TGTGCCAGCAGCTTAGCTGCGGGAGTCTCCGGATTCAACAATGAGCAGTTCTTC
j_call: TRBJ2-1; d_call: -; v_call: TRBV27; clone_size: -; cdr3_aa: CASSNIKSSYNEQFF; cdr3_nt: TGTGCCAGCAGCAACATAAAGTCCTCCTACAATGAGCAGTTCTTC
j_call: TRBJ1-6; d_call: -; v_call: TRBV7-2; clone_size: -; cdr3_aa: CASSLGGAGNSPLHF; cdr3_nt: TGTGCCAGCAGCTTAGGAGGGGCGGGGAATTCACCCCTCCACTTT